These 13 T cell receptor beta chains were all obtained from the same sample, sequenced in a study of blood T cell repertoires in COVID-19. Produced via immunoSEQ multiplex PCR; TCRdb's table is partial and in-frame only. The profile covers roughly 200,000 clones, with more than 85% appearing a single time and about 3% taken by the ten largest. What was sequenced was peripheral blood. The source of these receptors is a man aged 35 to 55 with active or convalescent COVID-19.

The chain links TRBV28 to TRBJ1-5, with TRBD1 identical over 8 bases. CDR3 length equals 14 residues. The V and J ends lost 6 bases and 6 bases, in that order; junction bases with no gene match: 7. Germline CDR1 MDHEN, CDR2 SYDVKM. This chain's CDR3 is CASSWTGLSQPQHF. In DNA, the CDR3 is TGTGCCAGCAGCTGGACAGGGTTGAGTCAGCCCCAGCATTTT. Together with reference TRBV28 and TRBJ1-5, the CDR3 gives the full variable domain: DVKVTQSSRYLVKRTGEKVFLECVQDMDHENMFWYRQDPGLGLRLIYFSYDVKMKEKGDIPEGYSVSREKKERFSLILESASTNQTSMYLCASSWTGLSQPQHFGDGTRLSIL.

The chain employs TRBV13 and TRBJ2-7, with a weak D call TRBD1 (6 bases). The V gene lost 2 bases and the J gene lost 2 bases, with 13 bases spanning the gap. The germline V gene encodes CDR1 PRHDT and CDR2 FYEKMQ (reference sequence). This CDR3 comprises 15 residues. The CDR3 bases are TGTGCCAGCAGCTTAAGAGGACAGAGCCCCTACGAGCAGTACTTC. Translated: CASSLRGQSPYEQYF. Full variable domain (remainder filled in from reference TRBV13 and TRBJ2-7): AAGVIQSPRHLIKEKRETATLKCYPIPRHDTVYWYQQGPGQDPQFLISFYEKMQSDKGSIPDRFSAQQFSDYHSELNMSSLELGDSALYFCASSLRGQSPYEQYFGPGTRLTVT.

The rearrangement uses TRBV27 and TRBJ2-1, with TRBD2 matching over 11 bases. J gave up 6 bases and V 6 bases, and 7 bases lay outside the gene matches. The CDR3 is 15 residues long. The V gene's germline CDR1 is MNHEY and CDR2 SMNVEV (reference sequence). The CDR3 nucleotides read TGTGCCAGCAGCCAACTAGCGGGGGCACCCAATGAGCAGTTCTTC. Translation: CASSQLAGAPNEQFF.

This rearrangement joins TRBV3-1 (or the pseudogene TRBV3-2) to TRBJ1-2, with TRBD1 matching 8 bases. V was clipped by 4 bases and J by 4 bases; unmatched bases: 2. From germline, CDR1 is LGHDT and CDR2 YNNKEL (reference sequence). The CDR3 extends over 13 amino acids. CDR3 in DNA: TGTGCCAGCAGCCCAGGGGGCAGCTATGGCTACACCTTC. Protein sequence: CASSPGGSYGYTF.

This rearrangement joins TRBV30 to TRBJ1-1; a weak D match, TRBD1 (5 bases). The CDR3 has 13 residues. Germline values: CDR1 GTSNPN, CDR2 SVGIG (reference sequence). The CDR3 loop reads CTGGVVGNTEAFF. For the CDR3, the DNA is TGTACTGGAGGGGTGGTTGGGAACACTGAAGCTTTCTTT. Based on the CDR3 plus reference TRBV30 and TRBJ1-1, the full variable domain is SQTIHQWPATLVQPVGSPLSLECTVEGTSNPNLYWYRQAAGRGLQLLFYSVGIGQISSEVPQNLSASRPQDRQFILSSKKLLLSDSGFYLCTGGVVGNTEAFFGQGTRLTVV.

The chain links TRBV3-1 (or the pseudogene TRBV3-2) to TRBJ1-4; D not certain. Trimming took 1 base from V and 7 from J, leaving 19 bases between them. The germline CDR1 and CDR2 sequences are LGHDT and YNNKEL (reference sequence). This CDR3 is built from 17 residues. CDR3 amino acids: CASSQVLISGGLEKLFF. The CDR3 region has the DNA TGTGCCAGCAGCCAAGTCCTAATATCTGGTGGGCTTGAAAAACTGTTTTTT.

The chain is built from TRBV15 and TRBJ2-7; D might be TRBD1 (6 bases). Per germline, CDR1 LNHNV and CDR2 YYDKDF (reference sequence). This CDR3 has 15 amino acids. The V end was cut by 6 bases, the J end by 3 bases, with 18 bases between. DNA for the CDR3: TGTGCCACCAGTCCGACCCGACAGGTTTTCTACGAGCAGTACTTC. Protein sequence: CATSPTRQVFYEQYF.

The rearrangement uses TRBV7-2 and TRBJ1-5; D perhaps matches TRBD1 (6 bases). CDR1 is SGHTA and CDR2 is FQGNSA in the germline V gene. CDR3 size: 15 residues. V lost 5 bases and J 0 bases, leaving 11 bases between the germline ends. In DNA, the CDR3 is TGTGCCAGCAGCCAAGGACAGAGTAGCAATCAGCCCCAGCATTTT. It is translated as CASSQGQSSNQPQHF.

The CDR3 DNA reads as TGTGCCAGCAGCCAAGTTTATAACAGGGGGGCTGAAAAACTGTTTTTT. The encoded protein is CASSQVYNRGAEKLFF. The rearrangement joins TRBV3-1 (or the pseudogene TRBV3-2) to TRBJ1-4; 8 nucleotides align to TRBD1. The V and J ends lost 1 base and 7 bases, in that order; junction bases with no gene match: 8. The V gene's germline CDR1 is LGHDT and CDR2 YNNKEL (reference sequence). The CDR3 is 16 amino acids.

There are a few counts of this clone. The rearrangement uses TRBV10-1 and TRBJ1-3, with D possibly TRBD1 on 6 matching bases. The CDR3 has 15 amino acids. V was clipped by 11 bases and J by 0 bases, with 17 bases between them. The germline CDR1 and CDR2 sequences are WNHNN and SYGVQD (reference sequence). CDR3 DNA: TGCGCCGGGGGGGGCGTCGGACACTCTGGAAACACCATATATTTT. Translated: CAGGGVGHSGNTIYF.

The chain carries TRBV7-2 and TRBJ1-5; D remains ambiguous. The CDR3 runs to 15 residues. Looked up from germline, CDR1 is SGHTA and CDR2 is FQGNSA. Trimming removed 1 base from V and 4 bases from J, with 11 bases in between. CDR3 DNA sequence: TGTGCCAGCAGCTTAGAGACAACCGTTAATCAGCCCCAGCATTTT. Amino acid sequence: CASSLETTVNQPQHF.

The chain combines TRBV3-1 (or the pseudogene TRBV3-2) with TRBJ2-7; D call uncertain. Trimming removed 1 base from V and 8 bases from J, with 9 bases in between. Germline CDR1 and CDR2: LGHDT and YNNKEL (reference sequence). This CDR3 is 12 amino acids long. CDR3 loop: CASSQGSSKQYF. The CDR3 nucleotides are TGTGCCAGCAGCCAAGGGAGTTCCAAGCAGTACTTC.

The V gene is TRBV12-3 or TRBV12-4, the J gene TRBJ1-1; possibly TRBD1 for D (5 bases). This CDR3 comprises 12 residues. Trimming shortened V by 3 bases and J by 4 bases, and 6 bases separated the two germline ends. The CDR3 bases are TGTGCCAGCAGTTTGGGACTCACTGAAGCTTTCTTT. It translates to CASSLGLTEAFF.